What follows are 26 T cell receptor beta chains derived from one specimen sequenced in a study of cytomegalovirus exposure and HLA in healthy donors. PCR employed 60 Vbeta and 13 Jbeta primers. The assay was immunoSEQ multiplex PCR, and TCRdb's table has in-frame clones only and misses some. The profile shows 100,000 or so clones, about 78% of them singletons. Source material: PBMCs. These receptors were obtained from a man younger than 40 in good health and CMV-seronegative.

The chain has TRBV5-4 and TRBJ2-1; 7 bases line up with TRBD2. The V gene's germline CDR1 is SGHNT and CDR2 YYREEE (reference sequence). After removal of 2 bases from V and 3 bases from J, the junction contained 5 bases not matched to a gene. The CDR3 has 15 residues. CDR3 in DNA: TGTGCCAGCAGCTTAGCTGGGAGGGGCTACAATGAGCAGTTCTTC. Translating gives CASSLAGRGYNEQFF.

The CDR3, as DNA: TGTGCCATCAGCTCTAGCGGGAGGGCCACCGGGGAGCTGTTTTTT. Translated, it gives CAISSSGRATGELFF. The chain links TRBV10-3 to TRBJ2-2; 12 bases agree with TRBD2. Germline CDR1 ENHRY, CDR2 SYGVKD. V trimming: 6 bases; J trimming: 4 bases; junction bases outside the gene matches: 3. The length of the CDR3 is 15 residues.

This chain connects TRBV10-3 to TRBJ1-1, with D possibly TRBD1 on 6 matching bases. Germline loops: CDR1 ENHRY, CDR2 SYGVKD. This CDR3 comprises 13 residues. V was shortened by 5 bases and J by 1 base, with 8 bases between the two germline ends. The CDR3 coding sequence is TGTGCCATCAGTCTACAGGGGAACACTGAAGCTTTCTTT. The encoded protein is CAISLQGNTEAFF.

The rearrangement joins TRBV19 to TRBJ2-7; no clear D. V lost 3 bases and J 3 bases, leaving 9 bases between the germline ends. The CDR3 is 13 residues long. Germline CDR1 reads LNHDA; CDR2 reads SQIVND (reference sequence). The CDR3 DNA reads TGTGCCAGTAGTATCGCGGTAAGCTACGAGCAGTACTTC. Translated, it gives CASSIAVSYEQYF.

This sequence joins TRBV28 and TRBJ2-3; D ambiguous. The CDR3 consists of 11 residues. CDR1 is MDHEN and CDR2 is SYDVKM in the germline V gene. V lost 2 bases, J lost 9 bases, and 6 bases lay in between. The CDR3 here is CASSLVVTQYF. The CDR3 region has the DNA TGTGCCAGCAGTTTAGTAGTAACGCAGTATTTT. The whole variable domain, remainder taken from reference TRBV28 and TRBJ2-3, is DVKVTQSSRYLVKRTGEKVFLECVQDMDHENMFWYRQDPGLGLRLIYFSYDVKMKEKGDIPEGYSVSREKKERFSLILESASTNQTSMYLCASSLVVTQYFGPGTRLTVL.

The CDR3 coding sequence is TGTGCCAGCAGCTCCGAAACGGGGAACGAGCAGTACTTC. Translated: CASSSETGNEQYF. The J gene is TRBJ2-7, the V gene TRBV5-4; D is possibly TRBD2 (5 bases). Trimming shortened V by 3 bases and J by 5 bases, and 12 bases separated the two germline ends. Germline CDR1 and CDR2: SGHNT and YYREEE (reference sequence). The CDR3 loop spans 13 amino acids.

The chain links TRBV19 to TRBJ2-1; D is ambiguous. This CDR3 has 13 residues. Germline loops: CDR1 LNHDA, CDR2 SQIVND (reference sequence). Deletions cut 2 bases from V and 3 bases from J, with 5 bases between. The CDR3 DNA reads TGTGCCAGTAGTATACCACTCTACAATGAGCAGTTCTTC. Translated: CASSIPLYNEQFF.

This clone has only one observation. This chain uses TRBV7-6 with TRBJ2-7; the D gene is possibly TRBD2 (7 bases). Germline lookup yields CDR1 SGHVS and CDR2 FNYEAQ. The CDR3 is made up of 15 amino acids. The V gene lost 1 base and the J gene lost 2 bases, with 12 bases spanning the gap. CDR3 sequence: CASSLEAGAPYEQYF. The CDR3 DNA sequence: TGTGCCAGCAGCTTAGAGGCGGGGGCTCCCTACGAGCAGTACTTC. The entire variable domain, with the rest obtained from reference TRBV7-6 and TRBJ2-7, is as follows: GAGVSQSPRYKVTKRGQDVALRCDPISGHVSLYWYRQALGQGPEFLTYFNYEAQQDKSGLPNDRFSAERPEGSISTLTIQRTEQRDSAMYRCASSLEAGAPYEQYFGPGTRLTVT.

The chain is built from TRBV5-6 and TRBJ1-2; 8 nucleotides line up with TRBD1. This CDR3 has 14 residues. The V gene's germline CDR1 is SGHDT and CDR2 YYEEEE. Losses at the gene ends were 4 bases for V and 4 bases for J; bases not matched to a gene: 6. The DNA for the CDR3 is TGTGCCAGCAGCGCGACAGGGGATGGCTATGGCTACACCTTC. Its translation is CASSATGDGYGYTF.

This clone was counted a few times. V gene TRBV10-3 combines with J gene TRBJ2-7; no reliable D call. V was shortened by 3 bases and J by 4 bases, with 4 bases between the two germline ends. Germline CDR1 and CDR2: ENHRY and SYGVKD. CDR3 length equals 11 residues. CDR3 sequence: CAISDRYEQYF. The CDR3 nucleotides read TGTGCCATCAGTGACCGGTACGAGCAGTACTTC.

The chain has TRBV19 and TRBJ1-2; TRBD1 matches at 10 bases. J was trimmed by 3 bases and V by 5 bases; bases with no gene match: 9. The germline V gene encodes CDR1 LNHDA and CDR2 SQIVND (reference sequence). CDR3 length: 16 amino acids. This CDR3 reads CASSPGQGNGHYGYTF. The CDR3 DNA is TGTGCCAGTAGTCCGGGACAGGGGAATGGACACTATGGCTACACCTTC.

The CDR3 nucleotides read TGTGCCAGCAGCGGGGACAGGGGGCCGCAAGAGACCCAGTACTTC. It translates to CASSGDRGPQETQYF. This chain uses TRBV28 with TRBJ2-5; 12 bases fit TRBD1. There are 15 residues in the CDR3. The trim removed 6 bases at V and 2 bases at J, leaving 4 bases unmatched. Germline CDR1 is MDHEN and CDR2 is SYDVKM. Supplemented by reference TRBV28 and TRBJ2-5, the full variable domain reads DVKVTQSSRYLVKRTGEKVFLECVQDMDHENMFWYRQDPGLGLRLIYFSYDVKMKEKGDIPEGYSVSREKKERFSLILESASTNQTSMYLCASSGDRGPQETQYFGPGTRLLVL.

The J gene is TRBJ2-7, the V gene TRBV13; perhaps TRBD1 as D (7 bases). The CDR3 length is 15 residues. Germline V gene lookup returns CDR1 PRHDT and CDR2 FYEKMQ (reference sequence). The V and J ends lost 1 base and 5 bases respectively, with 15 bases between them. CDR3 sequence: CASSLARGAVNEQYF. DNA for the CDR3: TGTGCCAGCAGCTTAGCCAGGGGGGCGGTAAACGAGCAGTACTTC. Drawing the rest from reference TRBV13 and TRBJ2-7, the complete variable domain is AAGVIQSPRHLIKEKRETATLKCYPIPRHDTVYWYQQGPGQDPQFLISFYEKMQSDKGSIPDRFSAQQFSDYHSELNMSSLELGDSALYFCASSLARGAVNEQYFGPGTRLTVT.

The chain is built from TRBV2 and TRBJ1-1; D is perhaps TRBD1 (5 bases). Germline V lookup: CDR1 SNHLY, CDR2 FYNNEI. The V and J ends lost 2 bases and 6 bases respectively, with 10 bases between them. The CDR3 consists of 13 residues. The CDR3, as DNA: TGTGCCAGCAGTGAATCAGGGTTCGCTGAAGCTTTCTTT. This encodes CASSESGFAEAFF.

As for this clone: Germline is not matched at one junction end, which may reflect a read error. The V call is TRBV10-2, the J call TRBJ2-1; D gene uncertain. Looked up from germline, CDR1 is WSHSY and CDR2 is SAAADI. This CDR3 is 12 amino acids long. The chain's CDR3 is CASSQSVQEQFF. CDR3 DNA sequence: TGCGCCAGCAGTCAGTCAGTGCAGGAGCAGTTCTTC.

This chain connects TRBV7-2 to TRBJ1-5; D is undetermined. Trimming stripped 5 bases from V and 0 bases from J, with 14 bases between. Per the germline V gene, CDR1 is SGHTA and CDR2 is FQGNSA. The CDR3 length is 16 residues. The CDR3 loop reads CASSLYGSYSNQPQHF. The CDR3 DNA reads TGTGCCAGCAGCCTCTACGGGAGTTATAGCAATCAGCCCCAGCATTTT.

This clone rates as medium-sized. J is TRBJ2-5 and V is TRBV6-4; D is unresolved. The V gene's germline CDR1 is MRHNA and CDR2 SNTAGT. Trimming pared 5 bases from V and 3 bases from J, leaving 10 bases between. This CDR3 is built from 13 residues. The DNA of the CDR3 is TGTGCCAGCAGTAGGAACGCGGAAGAGACCCAGTACTTC. Translated: CASSRNAEETQYF.

This clone was detected a few times. The rearrangement uses TRBV27 and TRBJ1-1, with a possible D match to TRBD1 (5 bases). Germline V gene data show CDR1 as MNHEY and CDR2 as SMNVEV (reference sequence). CDR3 length: 13 amino acids. V was shortened by 6 bases and J by 4 bases, with 12 bases between the two germline ends. The CDR3 spells CASRPAGPTEAFF. Here the CDR3 DNA reads TGTGCCAGCAGACCCGCGGGGCCCACTGAAGCTTTCTTT.

This chain uses TRBV4-1 with TRBJ2-7, with TRBD1 matching 8 bases. Germline lookup yields CDR1 MGHRA and CDR2 YSYEKL. V lost 2 bases, J lost 2 bases, and 8 bases stayed unmatched. This CDR3 region has 16 residues. CDR3 residues: CASSQPGQDKTYEQYF. CDR3 in DNA: TGCGCCAGCAGCCAACCGGGACAGGATAAGACCTACGAGCAGTACTTC.

This chain links TRBV6-6 with TRBJ1-5; D is uncertain. V lost 6 bases, J lost 3 bases, and 9 bases lay in between. Germline V gives CDR1 MNHNY, CDR2 SVGAGI (reference sequence). The CDR3 runs to 13 residues. CDR3 bases: TGTGCCAGCAGAGACACTTACAATCAGCCCCAGCATTTT. It yields the protein CASRDTYNQPQHF.

This chain joins TRBV14 and TRBJ2-1; 15 nucleotides line up with TRBD2. The V and J ends lost 2 bases and 10 bases, in that order; junction bases with no gene match: 12. CDR1 and CDR2 from the germline V gene are SGHDN and FVKESK. CDR3 length: 18 amino acids. In nucleotides, the CDR3 is TGTGCCAGCAGCCAACGTCTTGCGGGACTAGCGGGAGGTGGAGAGCAGTTCTTC. Protein product: CASSQRLAGLAGGGEQFF.

The gene calls are TRBV7-8 and TRBJ2-7; D is unresolved. The ends were cut back, 5 bases at V and 0 bases at J, with 8 bases in the middle. The germline CDR1 and CDR2 sequences are SGHVS and FQNEAQ. This CDR3 comprises 13 residues. CDR3 region: CASSRTSSYEQYF. CDR3 nucleotide sequence: TGTGCCAGCAGCCGAACGAGCTCCTACGAGCAGTACTTC.

The DNA of the CDR3 is TGTGCCATCACTAGCGGGAGAGACGAGCAGTACTTC. It is translated as CAITSGRDEQYF. The V and J genes are TRBV10-3 and TRBJ2-7, with TRBD2 matching 10 bases. Germline V lookup: CDR1 ENHRY, CDR2 SYGVKD. The length of the CDR3 is 12 residues. The junction had 2 bases not matched to a gene; V was cut back by 7 bases and J by 5 bases.

The rearrangement links TRBV9 to TRBJ2-1; a weak D match, TRBD1 (5 bases). This CDR3 has 14 amino acids. The V end lost 3 bases, the J end lost 4 bases, and 11 bases lay between the germline ends. Germline CDR1 and CDR2: SGDLS and YYNGEE. The CDR3, as DNA: TGTGCCAGCAGCGAAGACAGCTCTTACAATGAGCAGTTCTTC. Its translation: CASSEDSSYNEQFF. Combining the CDR3 with reference TRBV9 and TRBJ2-1 gives the whole variable domain DSGVTQTPKHLITATGQRVTLRCSPRSGDLSVYWYQQSLDQGLQFLIQYYNGEERAKGNILERFSAQQFPDLHSELNLSSLELGDSALYFCASSEDSSYNEQFFGPGTRLTVL.

The chain recombines TRBV25-1 with TRBJ1-2; 10 bases fit TRBD1. V dropped 5 bases and J dropped 7; count of bases not matched to a gene: 10. Germline CDR1 and CDR2: MGHDK and SYGVNS. There are 15 residues in the CDR3. The CDR3 coding sequence is TGTGCCAGCAGTCCCCGGGACAGGGGCGGACTTGGCTACACCTTC. Amino acids: CASSPRDRGGLGYTF.

This clone was picked up one time. The V gene is TRBV11-2, the J gene TRBJ2-7; a weak D match, TRBD2 (5 bases). Trimming removed 4 bases at V and 3 bases at J, with 13 bases between. This CDR3 comprises 14 residues. Germline V gives CDR1 SGHAT, CDR2 FQNNGV. The CDR3 reads CASSSSSGDYEQYF. Written as DNA, the CDR3 is TGTGCCAGCAGCTCCTCTTCCGGGGACTACGAGCAGTACTTC.